This T cell receptor beta chain stems from a study of blood T cell repertoires in COVID-19. Study-level background: The samples span acute and convalescent COVID-19 from the United States, Italy and Spain. PBMCs, B-cell-depleted T cells, or T cells were the source of the cDNA or gDNA that made up the material.

Original analysis: The assay estimated nucleated cells by amplifying reference gene primers. The repertoire was sequenced with immunoSEQ multiplex PCR; TCRdb's copy has only in-frame clones and lacks some. The DNA was the basis for D and trimming; V, J and clone size are from that table. The data contain fewer than 90,000 clones, about 90% of them singletons. The CDR3 covers 16 residues. Germline V gene data show CDR1 as LGHNA and CDR2 as YSLEER. V shed 4 bases, J shed 2 bases, and the junction held 6 bases outside the gene matches. The TCR originated in an elderly woman with active COVID-19. V is TRBV4-3 and J is TRBJ2-3; the match to TRBD2 covers 10 bases. Material for sequencing was peripheral blood. The CDR3 here is CASSRDTSGDTDTQYF. The CDR3 bases are TGCGCCAGCAGCCGAGACACTAGCGGGGACACAGATACGCAGTATTTT.